These 21 T cell receptor beta chains were all obtained from the same sample, sequenced in a study of cytomegalovirus exposure and HLA in healthy donors. In the PCR, 60 Vbeta and 13 Jbeta primers were used. The assay was immunoSEQ multiplex PCR, and TCRdb's table has in-frame clones only and misses some. Of 99,000 or so clones in the sample, around 84% were seen once. The sample was PBMCs. The receptors were gathered from a man aged 30 to 45 in good health and CMV-seronegative.

CDR3 nucleotides: TGCGCCAGCAGCCAAGATCGAGCGTACGAGCAGTACTTC. It codes for CASSQDRAYEQYF. The genes are TRBV4-1 and TRBJ2-7; D gene uncertain. From germline, CDR1 is MGHRA and CDR2 YSYEKL. The germline V and J ends were trimmed by 0 bases and 4 bases, with 7 bases remaining between them. The CDR3 covers 13 residues.

The genes are TRBV19 and TRBJ1-1; no definite D call. The CDR3 has 15 residues. Trimming cost V 7 bases and J 4 bases, with 19 bases left between them. Germline V lookup: CDR1 LNHDA, CDR2 SQIVND (reference sequence). Here the CDR3 reads CASKEGRLRGTEAFF. The DNA for the CDR3 is TGTGCCAGTAAGGAGGGCCGCCTCCGGGGCACTGAAGCTTTCTTT.

The chain is built from TRBV5-5 and TRBJ2-3, with 10 bases aligning to TRBD2. There are 16 residues in the CDR3. The V and J ends lost 0 bases and 6 bases, in that order; junction bases with no gene match: 7. Per germline, CDR1 SGHKS and CDR2 YYEKEE (reference sequence). CDR3 sequence reads: CASSLAVTSGTDTQYF. DNA for the CDR3: TGTGCCAGCAGCTTGGCTGTCACTAGCGGGACTGATACGCAGTATTTT.

This chain uses TRBV6-5 with TRBJ2-7, with a weak D call TRBD2 (6 bases). This CDR3 comprises 13 residues. V lost 8 bases to trimming and J lost 2 bases, with 13 bases between them. The germline V gene encodes CDR1 MNHEY and CDR2 SVGAGI. The CDR3 is CASRDGGTYEQYF. CDR3 nucleotide sequence: TGTGCCAGCCGGGACGGGGGAACCTACGAGCAGTACTTC.

V and J are TRBV7-9 and TRBJ1-4; 9 nucleotides line up with TRBD1. Germline CDR1 reads SEHNR; CDR2 reads FQNEAQ (reference sequence). J gave up 8 bases and V 8 bases, and 9 bases lay outside the gene matches. CDR3 size: 14 residues. CDR3 sequence (DNA): TGTGCCAGCGGATCACAGGGGGCAAGGGAAAAACTGTTTTTT. Translation: CASGSQGAREKLFF.

Comment on this clone: Other DNA sequences in the sample encode the same CDR3. The chain combines TRBV9 with TRBJ1-1; D gene unclear. V lost 0 bases and J 0 bases, leaving 3 bases between the germline ends. The CDR3 totals 13 residues. Germline lookup yields CDR1 SGDLS and CDR2 YYNGEE. The CDR3 nucleotides are TGTGCCAGCAGCGTAGCAGTGAACACTGAAGCTTTCTTT. It encodes CASSVAVNTEAFF. The full variable domain, rest sourced from reference TRBV9 and TRBJ1-1, is DSGVTQTPKHLITATGQRVTLRCSPRSGDLSVYWYQQSLDQGLQFLIQYYNGEERAKGNILERFSAQQFPDLHSELNLSSLELGDSALYFCASSVAVNTEAFFGQGTRLTVV.

V and J are TRBV4-3 and TRBJ2-1; the match to TRBD2 covers 10 bases. The trim removed 1 base at V and 4 bases at J, leaving 7 bases unmatched. Looked up from germline, CDR1 is LGHNA and CDR2 is YSLEER. There are 17 residues in the CDR3. This chain's CDR3 is CASSQVSSGSLYNEQFF. The CDR3 DNA is TGCGCCAGCAGCCAAGTGTCTAGCGGGAGCCTGTACAATGAGCAGTTCTTC.

The V gene is TRBV13, the J gene TRBJ1-3, with D tentatively TRBD1 (5 bases). Germline lookup yields CDR1 PRHDT and CDR2 FYEKMQ (reference sequence). With 4 bases removed from V and 2 bases from J, the gap between germline ends came to 9 bases. The CDR3 spans 14 residues. The CDR3 spells CASSWGGAGNTIYF. For the CDR3, the DNA is TGTGCCAGCAGCTGGGGGGGTGCTGGAAACACCATATATTTT.

The rearrangement uses TRBV4-3 and TRBJ2-2; 7 positions match TRBD1. Germline CDR1 and CDR2: LGHNA and YSLEER. The CDR3 covers 16 residues. The trim removed 4 bases at V and 5 bases at J, leaving 10 bases unmatched. The CDR3 protein is CASSRLPGQQTGELFF. CDR3 sequence (DNA): TGCGCCAGCAGCCGATTACCGGGACAGCAGACCGGGGAGCTGTTTTTT.

The chain employs TRBV4-1 and TRBJ1-1; D remains unclear. V lost 0 bases, J lost 10 bases, and 12 bases lay in between. This CDR3 has 13 residues. CDR1 is MGHRA, CDR2 YSYEKL, per germline. This CDR3 is CASSQDFSRLAFF. CDR3 bases: TGCGCCAGCAGCCAAGATTTCTCGAGACTAGCTTTCTTT.

This sequence joins TRBV4-3 and TRBJ2-3; maybe TRBD1 (5 bases). The V end lost 2 bases, the J end lost 4 bases, and 13 bases lay between the germline ends. CDR1 and CDR2 (germline): LGHNA, YSLEER. CDR3 length: 15 residues. DNA for the CDR3: TGCGCCAGCAGCCAAACATGGGGCGGCCCAGATACGCAGTATTTT. Its translation is CASSQTWGGPDTQYF.

This sequence joins TRBV18 and TRBJ1-1; TRBD1 agrees at 8 bases. The CDR3 has 16 residues. CDR1 is KGHSH and CDR2 is LQKENI in the germline V gene. Germline trimming cut 2 bases from V and 2 bases from J; bases unmatched to any gene: 7. CDR3 coding DNA: TGTGCCAGCTCACCAACCAGGACAGGGCCTAACACTGAAGCTTTCTTT. The encoded protein is CASSPTRTGPNTEAFF.

This clone was seen once. The chain uses TRBV7-9 and TRBJ1-1; unclear D gene. CDR1 and CDR2 (germline): SEHNR, FQNEAQ (reference sequence). This CDR3 contains 10 residues. The V end was cut by 8 bases, the J end by 6 bases, with 7 bases between. The CDR3 loop reads CASRFPEAFF. In DNA, the CDR3 is TGTGCCAGCCGGTTTCCTGAAGCTTTCTTT. Full variable domain (remainder filled in from reference TRBV7-9 and TRBJ1-1): DTGVSQNPRHKITKRGQNVTFRCDPISEHNRLYWYRQTLGQGPEFLTYFQNEAQLEKSRLLSDRFSAERPKGSFSTLEIQRTEQGDSAMYLCASRFPEAFFGQGTRLTVV.

This chain joins TRBV27 and TRBJ2-6; TRBD1 aligns across 9 bases. Trimming cost V 6 bases and J 0 bases; bases outside gene matches: 3. The CDR3 contains 16 residues. The germline CDR1 and CDR2 sequences are MNHEY and SMNVEV (reference sequence). CDR3 nucleotide sequence: TGTGCCAGCAGGGGACAGGGATTCTCTGGGGCCAACGTCCTGACTTTC. Encoded protein: CASRGQGFSGANVLTF.

This clone was counted a single time. This rearrangement joins TRBV7-2 to TRBJ2-3, with D possibly being TRBD2 (6 bases). Germline lookup yields CDR1 SGHTA and CDR2 FQGNSA. This CDR3 is built from 15 residues. Trimming took 2 bases from V and 2 from J, leaving 11 bases between them. The CDR3 loop is CASSLSGRDTDTQYF. In DNA form, the CDR3 reads TGTGCCAGCAGCTTAAGCGGGCGGGACACAGATACGCAGTATTTT.

The chain links TRBV9 to TRBJ2-1; TRBD2 matches 7 bases. This CDR3 is 16 amino acids long. Germline CDR1 reads SGDLS; CDR2 reads YYNGEE. The J segment lost 6 bases and the V segment lost 4 bases, leaving 13 bases of the junction unmatched. As DNA, the CDR3 is TGTGCCAGCAGCTCCCGAGCGGCGGGAGCCGCCAATGAGCAGTTCTTC. This gives the protein CASSSRAAGAANEQFF.

This clone was seen only a few times. The rearrangement uses TRBV30 and TRBJ2-1; 11 nucleotides line up with TRBD1. This CDR3 is 12 amino acids long. CDR1 is GTSNPN and CDR2 is SVGIG in the germline V gene (reference sequence). Here the CDR3 reads CGGQGAGDEQFF. For the CDR3, the DNA is TGTGGCGGACAGGGGGCTGGCGATGAGCAGTTCTTC. The whole variable domain, remainder taken from reference TRBV30 and TRBJ2-1, is SQTIHQWPATLVQPVGSPLSLECTVEGTSNPNLYWYRQAAGRGLQLLFYSVGIGQISSEVPQNLSASRPQDRQFILSSKKLLLSDSGFYLCGGQGAGDEQFFGPGTRLTVL.

The chain couples TRBV19 to TRBJ1-5; 8 positions agree with TRBD1. The V and J ends lost 2 bases and 2 bases, in that order; junction bases with no gene match: 5. This CDR3 contains 16 residues. Germline CDR1 is LNHDA and CDR2 is SQIVND (reference sequence). This CDR3 reads CASSIQGARGNQPQHF. In DNA form, the CDR3 reads TGTGCCAGTAGTATACAGGGGGCGCGGGGCAATCAGCCCCAGCATTTT.

The gene calls are TRBV5-4 and TRBJ2-3; 10 nucleotides line up with TRBD2. V dropped 4 bases and J dropped 2; count of bases not matched to a gene: 4. Germline CDR1 reads SGHNT; CDR2 reads YYREEE (reference sequence). This CDR3 is 15 amino acids long. CDR3 nucleotide sequence: TGTGCCAGCAGCACAGCGGGAGGGCTCACAGATACGCAGTATTTT. This codes for CASSTAGGLTDTQYF. Using reference TRBV5-4 and TRBJ2-3 for the parts outside the CDR3, the full variable domain is ETGVTQSPTHLIKTRGQQVTLRCSSQSGHNTVSWYQQALGQGPQFIFQYYREEENGRGNFPPRFSGLQFPNYSSELNVNALELDDSALYLCASSTAGGLTDTQYFGPGTRLTVL.

This sequence joins TRBV30 and TRBJ1-2; D gene unclear. Germline V gene sequence: CDR1 GTSNPN, CDR2 SVGIG (reference sequence). Trimming stripped 0 bases from V and 0 bases from J, with 8 bases between. There are 14 residues in the CDR3. The CDR3 loop is CAWSVITANYGYTF. The CDR3 DNA is TGTGCCTGGAGTGTAATTACAGCTAACTATGGCTACACCTTC.

The chain couples TRBV6-5 to TRBJ1-3; tentative D call: TRBD1 (6 bases). The CDR3 is 16 amino acids. Trimming left V 4 bases short and J 1 base short, with 14 bases between. Germline lookup yields CDR1 MNHEY and CDR2 SVGAGI. The CDR3 nucleotides are TGTGCCAGCAGTTCCGTGGACAGTCGTTCTGGAAACACCATATATTTT. Protein: CASSSVDSRSGNTIYF.